This paragraph covers one T cell receptor (beta chain) sequence. Its matching antigen is unknown. This entry comes from a study of blood T cells in healthy people across ages. Points from the study as a whole: In older individuals, TCR beta diversity per million T cells was lower, falling roughly linearly with age.

V was pared by 0 bases and J by 2 bases, with 20 bases between. CDR1 and CDR2 (germline): MNHEY, SVGEGT. This CDR3 is built from 19 residues. PCR was performed a second time for roughly 7 to 11 cycles using a sample-barcoded 5' primer and a J-beta primer mix. Every single cDNA molecule received a tag from a template-switch adaptor with 12 random nucleotides. At least 3 million CDR3-containing paired-end reads were obtained per sample. From the 5' RACE reads, TCRdb called clonotypes with MiXCR, one entry per CDR3 protein. The repertoire holds 1.5 million to 1.8 million distinct CDR3 sequences, with 40% to 45% as singletons.

The V gene is TRBV6-2 or TRBV6-3, the J gene TRBJ1-5, with TRBD1 as a possible D gene (6 bases). This TCR came from a young woman in good health. The specimen sequenced was blood. CDR3 sequence reads: CASSYSIWDIGKGNQPQHF. In DNA, the CDR3 is TGTGCCAGCAGTTACTCGATCTGGGACATAGGGAAGGGCAATCAGCCCCAGCATTTT.